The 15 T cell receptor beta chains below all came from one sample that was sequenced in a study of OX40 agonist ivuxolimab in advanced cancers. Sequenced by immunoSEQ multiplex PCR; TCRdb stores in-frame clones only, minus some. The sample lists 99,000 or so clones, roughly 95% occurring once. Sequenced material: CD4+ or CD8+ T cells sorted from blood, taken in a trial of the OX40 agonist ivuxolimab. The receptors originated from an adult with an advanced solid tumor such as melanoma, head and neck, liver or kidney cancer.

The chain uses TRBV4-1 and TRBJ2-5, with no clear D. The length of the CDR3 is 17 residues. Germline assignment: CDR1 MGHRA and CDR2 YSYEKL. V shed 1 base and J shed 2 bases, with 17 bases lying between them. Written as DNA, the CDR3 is TGCGCCAGCAGCCAAGTAGGGATAAGGTCGGAACAAGAGACCCAGTACTTC. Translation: CASSQVGIRSEQETQYF.

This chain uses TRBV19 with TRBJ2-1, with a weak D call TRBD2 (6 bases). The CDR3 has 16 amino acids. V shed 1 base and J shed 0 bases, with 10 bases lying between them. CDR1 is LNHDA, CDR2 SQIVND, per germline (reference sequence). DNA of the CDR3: TGTGCCAGTAGTATAGGTGGCGGGACCTCCTACAATGAGCAGTTCTTC. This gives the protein CASSIGGGTSYNEQFF.

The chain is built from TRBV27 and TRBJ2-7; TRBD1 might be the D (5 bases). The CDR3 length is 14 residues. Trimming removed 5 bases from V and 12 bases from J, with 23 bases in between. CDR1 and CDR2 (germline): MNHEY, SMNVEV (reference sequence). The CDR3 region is CASSQWEGASDTYF. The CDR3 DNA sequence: TGTGCCAGCAGTCAGTGGGAAGGGGCCTCCGATACGTACTTC.

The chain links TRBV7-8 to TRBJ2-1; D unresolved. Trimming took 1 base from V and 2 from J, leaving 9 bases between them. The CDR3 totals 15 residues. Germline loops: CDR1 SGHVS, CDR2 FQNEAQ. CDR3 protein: CASSLVGLAYNEQFF. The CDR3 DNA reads TGTGCCAGCAGCTTAGTCGGGCTCGCCTACAATGAGCAGTTCTTC.

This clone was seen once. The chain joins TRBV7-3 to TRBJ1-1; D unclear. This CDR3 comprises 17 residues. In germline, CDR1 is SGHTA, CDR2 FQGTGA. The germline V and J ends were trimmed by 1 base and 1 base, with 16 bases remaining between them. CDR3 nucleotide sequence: TGTGCCAGCAGCTTAAGTCCCTTGGGTCAGGAGAACACTGAAGCTTTCTTT. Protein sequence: CASSLSPLGQENTEAFF.

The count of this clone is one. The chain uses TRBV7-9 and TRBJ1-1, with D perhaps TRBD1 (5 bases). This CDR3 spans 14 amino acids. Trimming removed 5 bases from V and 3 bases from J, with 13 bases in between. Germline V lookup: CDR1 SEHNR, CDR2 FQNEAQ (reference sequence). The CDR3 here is CASSAQGGYTEAFF. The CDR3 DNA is TGTGCCAGCAGCGCCCAGGGAGGATACACTGAAGCTTTCTTT.

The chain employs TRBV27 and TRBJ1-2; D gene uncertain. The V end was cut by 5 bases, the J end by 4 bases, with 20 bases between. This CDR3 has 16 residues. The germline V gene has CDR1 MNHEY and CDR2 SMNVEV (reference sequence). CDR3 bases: TGTGCCAGCAGTCCTGTTCCGGGGATGGGGTCCTATGGCTACACCTTC. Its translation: CASSPVPGMGSYGYTF.

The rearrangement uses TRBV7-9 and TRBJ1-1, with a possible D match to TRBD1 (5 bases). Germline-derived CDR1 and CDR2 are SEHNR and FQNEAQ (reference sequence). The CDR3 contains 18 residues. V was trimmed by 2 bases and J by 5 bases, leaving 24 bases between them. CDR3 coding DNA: TGTGCCAGCAGCTTAAAGGGACCGCGGCCGATGGGGGGGACTGAAGCTTTCTTT. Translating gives CASSLKGPRPMGGTEAFF.

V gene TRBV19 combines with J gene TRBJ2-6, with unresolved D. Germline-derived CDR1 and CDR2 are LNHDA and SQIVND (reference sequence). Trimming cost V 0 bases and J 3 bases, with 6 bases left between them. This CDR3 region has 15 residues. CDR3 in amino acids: CASSIDRDGANVLTF. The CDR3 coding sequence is TGTGCCAGTAGTATAGATAGGGATGGGGCCAACGTCCTGACTTTC.

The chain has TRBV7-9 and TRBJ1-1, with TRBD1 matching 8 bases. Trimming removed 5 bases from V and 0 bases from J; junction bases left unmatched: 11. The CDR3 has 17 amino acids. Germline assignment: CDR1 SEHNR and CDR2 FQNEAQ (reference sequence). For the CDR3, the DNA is TGTGCCAGCAGCACGACAGGGGACGGGGATATGAACACTGAAGCTTTCTTT. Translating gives CASSTTGDGDMNTEAFF.

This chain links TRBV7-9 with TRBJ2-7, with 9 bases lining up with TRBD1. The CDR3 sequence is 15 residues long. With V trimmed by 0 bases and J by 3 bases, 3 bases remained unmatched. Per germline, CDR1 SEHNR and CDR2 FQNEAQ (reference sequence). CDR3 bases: TGTGCCAGCAGCTTAGCCGGGACAGGGTTCTACGAGCAGTACTTC. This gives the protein CASSLAGTGFYEQYF.

The CDR3: CASSLGGLAGVNEQFF. Here the CDR3 DNA reads TGTGCCAGCAGCTTAGGGGGACTAGCGGGAGTCAATGAGCAGTTCTTC. The rearrangement uses TRBV7-9 and TRBJ2-1, with 14 positions matching TRBD2. CDR3 length equals 16 residues. The junction had 2 bases not matched to a gene; V was cut back by 1 base and J by 6 bases. Germline V gene sequence: CDR1 SEHNR, CDR2 FQNEAQ (reference sequence).

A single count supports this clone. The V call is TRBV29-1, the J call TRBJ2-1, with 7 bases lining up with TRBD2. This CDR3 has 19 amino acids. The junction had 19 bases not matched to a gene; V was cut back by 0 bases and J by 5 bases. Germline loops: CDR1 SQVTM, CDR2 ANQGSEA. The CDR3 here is CSVEDQEGRESEIDNEQFF. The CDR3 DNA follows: TGCAGCGTTGAAGATCAAGAGGGGCGGGAGTCGGAAATAGACAATGAGCAGTTCTTC.

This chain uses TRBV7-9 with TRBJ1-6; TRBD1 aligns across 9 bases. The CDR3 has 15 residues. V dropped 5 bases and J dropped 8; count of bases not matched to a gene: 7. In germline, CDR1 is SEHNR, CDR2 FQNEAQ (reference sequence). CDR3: CASSIGTGLDSPLHF. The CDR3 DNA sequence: TGTGCCAGCAGCATCGGGACAGGGTTGGATTCACCCCTCCACTTT.

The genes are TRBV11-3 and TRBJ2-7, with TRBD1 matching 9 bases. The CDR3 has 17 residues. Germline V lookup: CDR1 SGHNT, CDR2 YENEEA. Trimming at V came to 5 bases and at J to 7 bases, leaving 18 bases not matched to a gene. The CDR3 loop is CASSHTPGTGPPGEQYF. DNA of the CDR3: TGTGCCAGCAGCCATACCCCCGGGACAGGGCCGCCTGGGGAGCAGTACTTC.